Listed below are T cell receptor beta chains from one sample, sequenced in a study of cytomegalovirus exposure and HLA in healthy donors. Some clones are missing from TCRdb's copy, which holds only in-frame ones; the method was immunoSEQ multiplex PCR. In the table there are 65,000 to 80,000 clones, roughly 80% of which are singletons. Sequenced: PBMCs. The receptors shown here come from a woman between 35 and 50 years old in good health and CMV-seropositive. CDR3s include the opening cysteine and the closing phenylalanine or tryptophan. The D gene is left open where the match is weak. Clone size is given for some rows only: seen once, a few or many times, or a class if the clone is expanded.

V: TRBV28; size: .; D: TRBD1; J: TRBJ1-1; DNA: TGTGCCAGCAGTGTGGGGACAGCCGGGAACACTGAAGCTTTCTTT; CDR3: CASSVGTAGNTEAFF
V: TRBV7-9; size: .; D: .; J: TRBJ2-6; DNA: TGTGCCAGCAGCTTAGGAGGCTCTGGGGCCAACGTCCTGACTTTC; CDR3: CASSLGGSGANVLTF
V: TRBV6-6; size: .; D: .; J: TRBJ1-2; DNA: TGTGCCAGCAGCCCCAGGGCGGACACCTACTATGGCTACACCTTC; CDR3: CASSPRADTYYGYTF
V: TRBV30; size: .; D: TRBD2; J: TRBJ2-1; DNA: TGTGCCTGGAGGTATAGCGGGGGGCCGGGTGAGCAGTTCTTC; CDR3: CAWRYSGGPGEQFF
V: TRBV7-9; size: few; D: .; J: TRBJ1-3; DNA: TGTGCCAGCAGCTTAGTTCGTGCAGGCAGCTCTGGAAACACCATATATTTT; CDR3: CASSLVRAGSSGNTIYF
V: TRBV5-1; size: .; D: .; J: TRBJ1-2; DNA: TGCGCCACCAGTAGCCGGGGGAGTGGCTACACCTTC; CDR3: CATSSRGSGYTF
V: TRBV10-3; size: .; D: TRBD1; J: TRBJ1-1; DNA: TGTGCCATCAGTGTTGAGGGGGCAAGGACTGAAGCTTTCTTT; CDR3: CAISVEGARTEAFF
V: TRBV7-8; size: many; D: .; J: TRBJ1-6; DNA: TGTGCCAGCAGCCTCGTGGAGATTAATTCACCCCTCCACTTT; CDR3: CASSLVEINSPLHF
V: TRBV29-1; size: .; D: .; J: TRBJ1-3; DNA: TGCAGCGTTGACGTGGGAAACACCATATATTTT; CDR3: CSVDVGNTIYF
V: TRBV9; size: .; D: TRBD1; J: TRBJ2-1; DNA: TGTGCCAGCAGCGGGGGACAGGGTCCCTACAATGAGCAGTTCTTC; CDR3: CASSGGQGPYNEQFF
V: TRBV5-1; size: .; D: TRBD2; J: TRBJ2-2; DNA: TGCGCCAGCAGCACGGGGGGGATCTCCGGGGAGCTGTTTTTT; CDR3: CASSTGGISGELFF
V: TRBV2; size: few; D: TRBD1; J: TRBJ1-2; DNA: TGTGCCAGCAGTGATCGACGGACAGGGTCGGGCTACACCTTC; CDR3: CASSDRRTGSGYTF
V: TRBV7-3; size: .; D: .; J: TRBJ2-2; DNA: TGTGCCAGCAGCTTAGTTAGGGGATGGGGTGCGGGGGCGCCGAACACCGGGGAGCTGTTTTTT; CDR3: CASSLVRGWGAGAPNTGELFF
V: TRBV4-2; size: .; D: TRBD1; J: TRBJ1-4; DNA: TGTGCCAGCAGCCAGGGGACAGGGGAGGGTGAAAAACTGTTTTTT; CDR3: CASSQGTGEGEKLFF
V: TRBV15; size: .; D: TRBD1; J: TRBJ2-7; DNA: TGTGCCACCAGCAGAGGGACAGGGGGGAACGAGCAGTACTTC; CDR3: CATSRGTGGNEQYF
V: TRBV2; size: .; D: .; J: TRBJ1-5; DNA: TGTGCCAGCACTAAATACAGGATTCAGGTCAATCAGCCCCAGCATTTT; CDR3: CASTKYRIQVNQPQHF
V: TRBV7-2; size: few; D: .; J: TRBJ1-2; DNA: TGTGCCAGCAGCATAGCGGGACAAGGCTCCTATGGCTACACCTTC; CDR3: CASSIAGQGSYGYTF
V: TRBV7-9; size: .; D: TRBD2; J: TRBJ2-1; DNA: TGTGCCAGCAGCCCAAGTAGCGGGACATACTACAATGAGCAGTTCTTC; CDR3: CASSPSSGTYYNEQFF
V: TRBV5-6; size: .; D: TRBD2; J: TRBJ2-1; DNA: TGTGCCAGCAGCTTAAAGGGACTAGCGATAAACAATGAGCAGTTCTTC; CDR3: CASSLKGLAINNEQFF
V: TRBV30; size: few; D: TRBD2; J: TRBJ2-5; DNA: TGTGCCTGGAGCGCGGGACTAGGGGAGACCCAGTACTTC; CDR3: CAWSAGLGETQYF
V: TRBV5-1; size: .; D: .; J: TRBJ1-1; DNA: TGCGCCAGCAGCTTGAAGCCAGGGGTCGCCGAAGCTTTCTTT; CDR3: CASSLKPGVAEAFF
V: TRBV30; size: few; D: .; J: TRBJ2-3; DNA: TGTGCCTGGAATAAGGGCGCGGGGCTACGCACAGATACGCAGTATTTT; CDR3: CAWNKGAGLRTDTQYF
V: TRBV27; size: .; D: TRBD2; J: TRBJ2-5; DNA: TGTGCCAGCAAGGCCTTCGGGGCGGGACTAGCGGGGGATCAAGAGACCCAGTACTTC; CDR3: CASKAFGAGLAGDQETQYF
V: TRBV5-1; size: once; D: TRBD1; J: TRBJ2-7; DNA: TGCGCCAGCAGCTCCTCGGGACAGGTATACGAGCAGTACTTC; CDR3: CASSSSGQVYEQYF
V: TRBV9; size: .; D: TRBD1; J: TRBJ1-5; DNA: TGTGCCAGCAGCCTTAGTGTAGGGGGCATGGGTCAGCCCCAGCATTTT; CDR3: CASSLSVGGMGQPQHF
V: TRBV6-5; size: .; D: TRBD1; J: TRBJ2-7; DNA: TGTGCCAGTGGACAGGGCTCCTACGAGCAGTACTTC; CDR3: CASGQGSYEQYF
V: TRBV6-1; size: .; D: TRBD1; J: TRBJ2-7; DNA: TGTGCCAGCGGACAGGTCTGGAGCGAGCAGTACTTC; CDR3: CASGQVWSEQYF
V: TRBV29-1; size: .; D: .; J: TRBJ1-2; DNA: TGCAGCGTTGGTAGCGAGTCCTATGGCTACACCTTC; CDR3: CSVGSESYGYTF
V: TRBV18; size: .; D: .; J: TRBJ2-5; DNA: TGTGCCAGCTCACCGCCAGGGGACACCTGGAGAGAGACCCAGTACTTC; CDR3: CASSPPGDTWRETQYF
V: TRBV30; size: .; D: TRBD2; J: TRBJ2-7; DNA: TGTGCCTGGAGTCCGACTAGCGGGGGTTTCTACGAGCAGTACTTC; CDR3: CAWSPTSGGFYEQYF
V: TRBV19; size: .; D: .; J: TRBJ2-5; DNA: TGTGCCAGTAGTATAATTTCGGACACCCAAGAGACCCAGTACTTC; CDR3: CASSIISDTQETQYF
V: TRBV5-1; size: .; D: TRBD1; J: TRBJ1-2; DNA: TGCGCCAGCAGCTTGGAACCTACAGGGGGCAAAAACTATGGCTACACCTTC; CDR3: CASSLEPTGGKNYGYTF
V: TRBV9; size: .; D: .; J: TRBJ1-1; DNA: TGTGCCAGCAGCGTAGTAGGGGACACTGAAGCTTTCTTT; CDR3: CASSVVGDTEAFF
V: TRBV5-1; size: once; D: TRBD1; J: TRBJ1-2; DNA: TGCGCCAGCAGCGCCGGGACAGGGGTACAGGGTGGCTACACCTTC; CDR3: CASSAGTGVQGGYTF
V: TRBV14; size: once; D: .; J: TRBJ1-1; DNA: TGTGCCAGCAGCCAATCACAGGGCAGGCAAACTGAAGCTTTCTTT; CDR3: CASSQSQGRQTEAFF
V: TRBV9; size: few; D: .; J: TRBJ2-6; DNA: TGTGCCAGCAGCCCCGTAACTGGGGCCAACGTCCTGACTTTC; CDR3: CASSPVTGANVLTF
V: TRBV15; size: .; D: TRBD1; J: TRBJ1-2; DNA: TGTGCCACCAGCAGAGATACAGGGGCCCGGGGCTACACCTTC; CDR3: CATSRDTGARGYTF
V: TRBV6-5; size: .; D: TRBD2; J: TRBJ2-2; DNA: TGTGCCAGCAGTTACTTGACTAGCGGGAGACCCGGGGAGCTGTTTTTT; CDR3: CASSYLTSGRPGELFF
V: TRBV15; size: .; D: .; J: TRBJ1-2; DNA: TGTGCCACCAGCAGAGAGGAGGGACGCCCTTATGGCTACACCTTC; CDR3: CATSREEGRPYGYTF
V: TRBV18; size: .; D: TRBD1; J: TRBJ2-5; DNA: TGTGCCAGCTCACTCACAGGGGGCCCAGAGACCCAGTACTTC; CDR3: CASSLTGGPETQYF
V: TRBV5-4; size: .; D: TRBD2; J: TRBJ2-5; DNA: TGTGCCAGCAGCTTGGATTCTAGCGGTGGGGAGACCCAGTACTTC; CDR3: CASSLDSSGGETQYF
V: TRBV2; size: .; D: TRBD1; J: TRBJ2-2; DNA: TGTGCCAGCAGCTCCGGGACACAGGGGACCGGGGAGCTGTTTTTT; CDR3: CASSSGTQGTGELFF
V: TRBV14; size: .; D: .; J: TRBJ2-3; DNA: TGTGCCAGCAGCCAAGAGCTTACAAACACAGATACGCAGTATTTT; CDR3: CASSQELTNTDTQYF
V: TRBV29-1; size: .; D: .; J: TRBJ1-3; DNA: TGCAGCGTTGAAGAATGGAAGGGGCCCACTGGAAACACCATATATTTT; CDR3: CSVEEWKGPTGNTIYF
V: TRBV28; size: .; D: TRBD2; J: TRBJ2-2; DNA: TGTGCCAGCAGTCTTTTAACTAGCGGGGGGAACACCGGGGAGCTGTTTTTT; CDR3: CASSLLTSGGNTGELFF
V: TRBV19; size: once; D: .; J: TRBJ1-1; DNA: TGTGCCAGTAGCGTAAGTGAACGGCCGTCTAGCGCTTTCTTT; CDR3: CASSVSERPSSAFF
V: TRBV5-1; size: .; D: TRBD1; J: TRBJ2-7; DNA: TGCGCCAGCAGCTCAGTCAGACAGGGGGCTCACGAGCAGTACTTC; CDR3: CASSSVRQGAHEQYF
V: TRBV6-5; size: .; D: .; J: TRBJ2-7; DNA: TGTGCCAGCAGTTCACCCCTAAGCCCGCAGTACTTC; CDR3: CASSSPLSPQYF
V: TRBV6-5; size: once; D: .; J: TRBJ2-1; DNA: TGTGCCAGCAGTTACTCGGAATCAGGATACAATGAGCAGTTCTTC; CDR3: CASSYSESGYNEQFF
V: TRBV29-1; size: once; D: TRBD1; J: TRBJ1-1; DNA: TGCAGCGTTACGGGGTTGGGGGACAGGGGCCACACTGAAGCTTTCTTT; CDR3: CSVTGLGDRGHTEAFF
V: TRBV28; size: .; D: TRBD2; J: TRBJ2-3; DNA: TGTGCCAGCAGTTTAAAGGTGGGGCGGGAGGGCCCAGATACGCAGTATTTT; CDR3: CASSLKVGREGPDTQYF
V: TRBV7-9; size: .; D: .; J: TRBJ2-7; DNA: TGTGCCAGCAGTAAACGACAGAGACTCTACGAGCAGTACTTC; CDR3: CASSKRQRLYEQYF